This TCR beta chain emerged from a study of blood T cell repertoires in COVID-19. About the study: Samples came from the United States, Italy and Spain, spanning acute and convalescent COVID-19.

V lost 6 bases, J lost 5 bases, and 9 bases lay in between. Germline loops: CDR1 KGHDR, CDR2 SFDVKD. The CDR3 totals 12 residues. The authors' processing: Reference gene primer amplification gave estimated nucleated cell counts. Data came from immunoSEQ multiplex PCR; TCRdb stores just in-frame clones and leaves some out. V, J and clone size are taken as reported in that table, and D and trimming were inferred from the DNA itself. The data hold 55,000 to 85,000 clones, with just over 90% observed a single time. The rearrangement links TRBV24-1 to TRBJ1-1, with a weak D call TRBD1 (6 bases). Specimen: peripheral blood. The TCR sequence derives from a woman between 18 and 30 years old with acute or convalescent COVID-19. CDR3 DNA sequence: TGTGCCACCAGTTGCAGGGGAACTGAAGCTTTCTTT. It specifies CATSCRGTEAFF.